Sequencing of this T cell receptor beta chain was carried out in a study of T cell responses to AZD1222 COVID-19 vaccine. This table comes from immunoSEQ multiplex PCR, and its TCRdb copy is limited to in-frame clones, with some not included. The table includes some 30,000 clones, about 88% detected once. As for this clone: Its cognate antigen is unknown.

Study outcomes and limitations: There were mostly white British donors and more females than males, and clonal diversity was possibly underestimated. Regions left unmutated in variants are reportedly the target of nearly half of spike-specific TCRs. The peak T cell response came first, and repertoires were sampled only after it. Spike-specific TCR breadth and depth rose after two AZD1222 doses.

Specimen: peripheral blood, collected on day 0 of AZD1222 vaccination. The clonotype originates from an adult in good health.

The CDR3 DNA follows: TGTGCCAGCAGCGAGATTGCGGGAGGGCCCGGGGAGCTGTTTTTT. It is translated as CASSEIAGGPGELFF. V and J are TRBV5-4 and TRBJ2-2; 9 nucleotides agree with TRBD2. The CDR3 totals 15 residues. V lost 4 bases and J lost 6; bases outside the gene matches: 7. From germline, CDR1 is SGHNT and CDR2 YYREEE (reference sequence).